The 25 T cell receptor beta chains below were found in one sample sequenced in a study of PD-1 blockade in classical Hodgkin lymphoma. There was relapse after autologous stem cell transplantation in every patient, and there was variation in brentuximab vedotin exposure. Profiling relied on immunoSEQ multiplex PCR, and the TCRdb table lists in-frame clones only, not all of them. The sample records about 25,000 clones, roughly 80% being singletons. Here the sequenced sample was peripheral blood mononuclear cells (PBMCs), taken before the second cycle of nivolumab. The receptors derive from a human donor with classical Hodgkin lymphoma.

The chain carries TRBV13 and TRBJ2-7; TRBD1 agrees at 11 bases. The length of the CDR3 is 17 residues. The J segment lost 0 bases and the V segment lost 2 bases, leaving 6 bases of the junction unmatched. Germline CDR1 is PRHDT and CDR2 is FYEKMQ (reference sequence). The CDR3 bases are TGTGCCAGCAGCTTAAGAGGACAGGGGGCTTTCTCCTACGAGCAGTACTTC. This codes for CASSLRGQGAFSYEQYF.

Points on this clone: A junction boundary mismatches the germline segment, possibly from a read error. The chain combines TRBV7-9 with TRBJ2-7; perhaps TRBD2 as D (6 bases). The CDR3 extends over 13 amino acids. Germline V gene sequence: CDR1 SEHNR, CDR2 FQNEAQ (reference sequence). As DNA, the CDR3 is TGTGCCAGCAGATTAGGGCGGGATTACGAGCAGTACTTC. Amino acids: CASRLGRDYEQYF.

The chain recombines TRBV29-1 with TRBJ1-1, with D perhaps TRBD1 (6 bases). V lost 4 bases and J 5 bases, leaving 17 bases between the germline ends. Germline CDR1 is SQVTM and CDR2 is ANQGSEA. The CDR3 has 14 residues. CDR3 nucleotide sequence: TGCAGCGTTGTATCCGGGGGCGCAGGGACTGAAGCTTTCTTT. This gives the protein CSVVSGGAGTEAFF.

The gene calls are TRBV27 and TRBJ1-1, with D possibly matching TRBD1 (6 bases). Trimming left V 4 bases short and J 0 bases short, with 9 bases between. This CDR3 region has 14 residues. Looked up from germline, CDR1 is MNHEY and CDR2 is SMNVEV (reference sequence). This CDR3 is CASSSGTLNTEAFF. CDR3 DNA: TGTGCCAGCAGTTCTGGGACACTGAACACTGAAGCTTTCTTT.

The chain employs TRBV29-1 and TRBJ1-5, with D maybe TRBD1 (6 bases). There are 12 residues in the CDR3. The germline V gene encodes CDR1 SQVTM and CDR2 ANQGSEA. V dropped 4 bases and J dropped 4 bases, with 8 bases sitting between them. The CDR3 reads CSVAQGNQPQHF. CDR3 nucleotide sequence: TGCAGCGTTGCACAGGGAAATCAGCCCCAGCATTTT.

This clone showed up just once. The genes are TRBV5-1 and TRBJ2-7, with a weak D call TRBD1 (6 bases). Germline V gene sequence: CDR1 SGHRS, CDR2 YFSETQ. The germline V and J ends were trimmed by 2 bases and 6 bases, with 18 bases remaining between them. The CDR3 is 15 residues long. CDR3 sequence reads: CASSLLPGAPSEQYF. CDR3 in DNA: TGCGCCAGCAGCTTACTCCCAGGGGCCCCCTCCGAGCAGTACTTC. The complete variable domain, with remaining parts taken from reference TRBV5-1 and TRBJ2-7, reads KAGVTQTPRYLIKTRGQQVTLSCSPISGHRSVSWYQQTPGQGLQFLFEYFSETQRNKGNFPGRFSGRQFSNSRSEMNVSTLELGDSALYLCASSLLPGAPSEQYFGPGTRLTVT.

This clone was seen only a few times. The chain links TRBV5-6 to TRBJ2-1, with D unclear. V dropped 0 bases and J dropped 8 bases, with 9 bases sitting between them. Germline values: CDR1 SGHDT, CDR2 YYEEEE. This CDR3 region has 13 residues. CDR3 nucleotide sequence: TGTGCCAGCAGCTTGGGCCGCTTCGATGAGCAGTTCTTC. It is translated as CASSLGRFDEQFF.

The rearrangement joins TRBV28 to TRBJ2-3, with TRBD2 identical over 16 bases. The CDR3 length is 19 residues. J gave up 3 bases and V 4 bases, and 10 bases lay outside the gene matches. Germline V lookup: CDR1 MDHEN, CDR2 SYDVKM. CDR3 in DNA: TGTGCCAGCAGTTCCGGGGTGGGACTAGCGGGAGGGTGGACAGATACGCAGTATTTT. Translated: CASSSGVGLAGGWTDTQYF.

This chain links TRBV25-1 with TRBJ1-3; D remains unclear. The CDR3 runs to 13 residues. Trimming took 7 bases from V and 0 from J, leaving 7 bases between them. Per germline, CDR1 MGHDK and CDR2 SYGVNS. CDR3 sequence (DNA): TGTGCCAGCAACCCAGGCTCTGGAAACACCATATATTTT. This translates into CASNPGSGNTIYF.

The CDR3 here is CASGRLLPSYEQYF. DNA of the CDR3: TGTGCCAGCGGTCGGTTACTTCCTTCATACGAGCAGTACTTC. The rearrangement links TRBV27 to TRBJ2-7; D is uncertain. V was trimmed by 8 bases and J by 4 bases, leaving 18 bases between them. CDR3 length: 14 amino acids. Germline lookup yields CDR1 MNHEY and CDR2 SMNVEV (reference sequence).

V is TRBV5-1 and J is TRBJ2-1; D unresolved. The CDR3 has 13 amino acids. Trimming shortened V by 0 bases and J by 5 bases, and 6 bases separated the two germline ends. CDR1 and CDR2 (germline): SGHRS, YFSETQ. The CDR3 is CASSLGTHNEQFF. The CDR3 DNA reads as TGCGCCAGCAGCTTGGGGACCCACAATGAGCAGTTCTTC.

V usage is TRBV28 and J usage is TRBJ2-1; D gene unclear. Germline CDR1 and CDR2: MDHEN and SYDVKM. The CDR3 totals 12 residues. V lost 6 bases and J lost 7, with 10 bases in between. CDR3 sequence reads: CASRLARNEQFF. In nucleotides, the CDR3 is TGTGCCAGCAGGTTGGCGAGGAATGAGCAGTTCTTC. The full variable domain, in which reference TRBV28 and TRBJ2-1 provide the parts outside the CDR3, is DVKVTQSSRYLVKRTGEKVFLECVQDMDHENMFWYRQDPGLGLRLIYFSYDVKMKEKGDIPEGYSVSREKKERFSLILESASTNQTSMYLCASRLARNEQFFGPGTRLTVL.

The genes are TRBV9 and TRBJ2-1, with TRBD1 matching 9 bases. V gave up 4 bases and J gave up 2 bases; unmatched junction bases: 4. In germline, CDR1 is SGDLS, CDR2 YYNGEE. There are 15 residues in the CDR3. The CDR3 is CASSRTGGTYNEQFF. For the CDR3, the DNA is TGTGCCAGCAGCCGCACAGGGGGCACCTACAATGAGCAGTTCTTC.

The V call is TRBV7-9, the J call TRBJ1-5; 7 nucleotides match TRBD1. Germline V CDR1 and CDR2: SEHNR, FQNEAQ (reference sequence). CDR3 size: 17 residues. Losses at the gene ends were 5 bases for V and 4 bases for J; bases not matched to a gene: 14. CDR3 in amino acids: CASSRDPGQSSNQPQHF. CDR3 in DNA: TGTGCCAGCAGCCGAGACCCGGGACAGAGCTCTAATCAGCCCCAGCATTTT.

V is TRBV9 and J is TRBJ1-3, with D uncertain. The CDR3 extends over 15 amino acids. Germline V gives CDR1 SGDLS, CDR2 YYNGEE. Trimming cost V 1 base and J 2 bases, with 10 bases left between them. As DNA, the CDR3 is TGTGCCAGCAGCGTACTTGGGGTCCCTGGAAACACCATATATTTT. Its protein is CASSVLGVPGNTIYF.

J is TRBJ2-1 and V is TRBV5-4; D might be TRBD1 or TRBD2, each matching 5 bases. V lost 0 bases and J lost 8, with 9 bases in between. The CDR3 has 13 residues. Germline V CDR1 and CDR2: SGHNT, YYREEE (reference sequence). The CDR3 DNA reads TGTGCCAGCAGCTTGGCCGAGGGGTATGAGCAGTTCTTC. Translation gives CASSLAEGYEQFF.

The rearrangement uses TRBV9 and TRBJ2-3, with D perhaps given as TRBD1 or TRBD2 (5 bases each). Trimming took off 0 bases at V and 1 base at J, with 9 bases between the two ends. There are 15 residues in the CDR3. CDR1 and CDR2 (germline): SGDLS, YYNGEE. CDR3 coding DNA: TGTGCCAGCAGCGTAGTTGAGGGACGCACAGATACGCAGTATTTT. This encodes CASSVVEGRTDTQYF.

The chain carries TRBV28 and TRBJ1-1; D is perhaps TRBD1 (6 bases). V lost 6 bases, J lost 1 base, and 15 bases lay in between. Germline CDR1 reads MDHEN; CDR2 reads SYDVKM. CDR3 size: 15 residues. The CDR3 DNA reads TGTGCCAGCAGGGAACAGGGAAGGAGGAACACTGAAGCTTTCTTT. This sequence encodes CASREQGRRNTEAFF.

This rearrangement joins TRBV5-1 to TRBJ1-4; no definite D call. Germline V gene data show CDR1 as SGHRS and CDR2 as YFSETQ. Trimming stripped 0 bases from V and 7 bases from J, with 13 bases between. CDR3 length equals 15 residues. The DNA of the CDR3 is TGCGCCAGCAGCTTGGAAGGGTTAGGGAGTGAAAAACTGTTTTTT. Its translation: CASSLEGLGSEKLFF.

This sequence joins TRBV19 and TRBJ1-3; weak D call: TRBD1 (5 bases). There are 16 residues in the CDR3. Trimming stripped 6 bases from V and 1 base from J, with 16 bases between. CDR1 is LNHDA, CDR2 SQIVND, per germline (reference sequence). The CDR3, as DNA: TGTGCCAGTAGGCCAAACGGGGCTTTGTCTGGAAACACCATATATTTT. Its translation is CASRPNGALSGNTIYF. Full variable domain (missing parts from reference TRBV19 and TRBJ1-3): DGGITQSPKYLFRKEGQNVTLSCEQNLNHDAMYWYRQDPGQGLRLIYYSQIVNDFQKGDIAEGYSVSREKKESFPLTVTSAQKNPTAFYLCASRPNGALSGNTIYFGEGSWLTVV.

This clone was seen only once. The rearrangement uses TRBV9 and TRBJ2-3; D perhaps matches TRBD2 (5 bases). Germline V gene lookup returns CDR1 SGDLS and CDR2 YYNGEE. Trimming took 1 base from V and 0 from J, leaving 15 bases between them. The CDR3 loop spans 17 amino acids. The CDR3 nucleotides are TGTGCCAGCAGCGTATTCGCCGGGAAGTCGAGCACAGATACGCAGTATTTT. Residues: CASSVFAGKSSTDTQYF.

This sequence joins TRBV10-3 and TRBJ2-3, with 12 bases lining up with TRBD2. The CDR3 runs to 13 residues. Germline V gives CDR1 ENHRY, CDR2 SYGVKD. V was pared by 10 bases and J by 7 bases, with 6 bases of the junction left unmatched. CDR3 sequence (DNA): TGTGCCAGCGGACTAGCGGGAACTCATACGCAGTATTTT. Translated: CASGLAGTHTQYF.

The CDR3, as DNA: TGTGCCAGCAGCGTAGAGGGAATAGCGGGAGTTGGGGAGCAGTTCTTC. It yields the protein CASSVEGIAGVGEQFF. V and J are TRBV9 and TRBJ2-1, with 9 bases identical to TRBD2. The CDR3 is 16 amino acids. From germline, CDR1 is SGDLS and CDR2 YYNGEE. With V trimmed by 0 bases and J by 10 bases, 11 bases remained unmatched.

J is TRBJ2-2 and V is TRBV13; weak D call: TRBD1 (6 bases). The V end was cut by 2 bases, the J end by 5 bases, with 6 bases between. CDR1 and CDR2 from the germline V gene are PRHDT and FYEKMQ (reference sequence). CDR3 length: 13 amino acids. This chain's CDR3 is CASSLTGTGELFF. CDR3 sequence (DNA): TGTGCCAGCAGCTTAACAGGGACCGGGGAGCTGTTTTTT.

The sample holds a few counts of this clone. The V call is TRBV9, the J call TRBJ1-4; tentatively, D is TRBD1 (6 bases). Deletions cut 4 bases from V and 2 bases from J, with 9 bases between. Germline CDR1 is SGDLS and CDR2 is YYNGEE. This CDR3 spans 14 amino acids. CDR3 sequence reads: CASSPDSTNEKLFF. The CDR3 DNA reads TGTGCCAGCAGCCCGGACAGCACTAATGAAAAACTGTTTTTT.